The rows below give T cell receptor beta chains drawn from one sample of a study of graft-versus-host responses after intestinal transplantation. These receptors lack a known antigen. Repertoires were generated with immunoSEQ multiplex PCR, while TCRdb's copy carries only in-frame clones and drops some. Of some 97,000 clones detected, about 90% appear once; the ten largest clones hold about 0.95%. This sample comprised unstimulated CD4+ T cells sorted from spleen or lymph node cells, obtained before transplant. These receptors were collected from a human donor who was the organ donor for an intestinal transplant. The CDR3 runs from the conserved cysteine through the conserved F or W. The D gene is left open where the match is weak. Clone size appears in some rows only: once, few, many, or a class for an expanded clone.

abundance	v_gene	j_gene	d_gene	CDR3nt	CDR3aa
.	TRBV29-1	TRBJ1-2	.	TGCAGCGTTGAAAGGAGTAAGGGCTACACCTTC	CSVERSKGYTF
.	TRBV5-6	TRBJ1-6	TRBD1	TGTGCCAGCAGCTTTACAGGGGGCTTTAATAATTCACCCCTCCACTTT	CASSFTGGFNNSPLHF
.	TRBV19	TRBJ2-1	TRBD1	TGTGCCAGTAGGGCCGAGGACAGGACAAACAATGAGCAGTTCTTC	CASRAEDRTNNEQFF
.	TRBV4-1	TRBJ1-1	.	TGCGCCAGCAGAGTTGCCGGGGGCGGCGCTGAAGCTTTCTTT	CASRVAGGGAEAFF
.	TRBV7-9	TRBJ1-2	TRBD1	TGTGCCAGCAGCTTATTGTCAACAGGGGGCGGGGATGGCTACACCTTC	CASSLLSTGGGDGYTF
few	TRBV28	TRBJ2-3	TRBD1	TGTGCCAGCAGTCCCGGGACAGGGGTATGGGGGCAGTATTTT	CASSPGTGVWGQYF
.	TRBV5-1	TRBJ2-7	.	TGCGCCAGCAGCTCCTCGCAGCTGACCTCCTACGAGCAGTACTTC	CASSSSQLTSYEQYF
.	TRBV7-2	TRBJ1-2	.	TGTGCCAGCAGCCCCTACTCCAGGGGTGGCTACACCTTC	CASSPYSRGGYTF
.	TRBV27	TRBJ1-2	TRBD1	TGTGCCAGCATGATTCGACAGGGAGGGTATGGCTACACCTTC	CASMIRQGGYGYTF
.	TRBV28	TRBJ1-5	.	TGTGCCAGCAGTTTATGGGGCCGAAATAGCAATCAGCCCCAGCATTTT	CASSLWGRNSNQPQHF
.	TRBV4-2	TRBJ1-5	TRBD1	TGTGCCAGCAGCCAAGTCACAGGGGGTTTAGGTCAGCCCCAGCATTTT	CASSQVTGGLGQPQHF
.	TRBV27	TRBJ2-2	.	TGTGCCAGCAGTTTATTTCGCGGGCGCGGGGAGCTGTTTTTT	CASSLFRGRGELFF
.	TRBV7-2	TRBJ2-6	.	TGTGCCAGCAGTCGACTTAGCTCTGGGGCCAACGTCCTGACTTTC	CASSRLSSGANVLTF
.	TRBV6-5	TRBJ1-6	.	TGTGCCAGCAGTTACATCCAGGCCGGGATTAATTCACCCCTCCACTTT	CASSYIQAGINSPLHF
.	TRBV7-9	TRBJ2-5	TRBD1	TGTGCCAGCAGCTTAGCGGAGATTGGGACAGGGGAAGAGACCCAGTACTTC	CASSLAEIGTGEETQYF